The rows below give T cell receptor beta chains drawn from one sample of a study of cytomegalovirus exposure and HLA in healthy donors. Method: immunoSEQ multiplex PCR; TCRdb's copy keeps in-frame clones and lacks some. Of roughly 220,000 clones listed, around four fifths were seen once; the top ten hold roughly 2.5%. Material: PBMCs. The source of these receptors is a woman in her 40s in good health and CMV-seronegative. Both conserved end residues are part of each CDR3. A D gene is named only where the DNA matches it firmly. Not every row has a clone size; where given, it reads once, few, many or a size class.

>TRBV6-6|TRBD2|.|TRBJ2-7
TGTGCCAGCAGGACTAGCGGGAGTCCCTACGAGCAGTACTTC
CASRTSGSPYEQYF
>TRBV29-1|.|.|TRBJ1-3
TGCAGCGTTGCGCGGAGCTCTGGAAACACCATATATTTT
CSVARSSGNTIYF
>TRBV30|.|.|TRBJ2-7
TGTGCCTGGAGTGTGGGGACTTACGAGCAGTACTTC
CAWSVGTYEQYF
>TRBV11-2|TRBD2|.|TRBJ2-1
TGTGCCAGCAGCTCTTATGTAGGACTAGCCTCCTACAATGAGCAGTTCTTC
CASSSYVGLASYNEQFF
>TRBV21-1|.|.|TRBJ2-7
TGTGCCAGCAGCGCCCGACCCCCTCGGGACGAGCAGTACTTC
CASSARPPRDEQYF
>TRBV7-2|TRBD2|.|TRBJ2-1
TGTGCCAGCAGCTTAGCTAGCGGGGGGAGCTCCTACAATGAGCAGTTCTTC
CASSLASGGSSYNEQFF
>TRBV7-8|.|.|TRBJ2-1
TGTGCCAGCAGCTTAGGGCTATCCCCCCGAGCGGAGCAGTTCTTC
CASSLGLSPRAEQFF
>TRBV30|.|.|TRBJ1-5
TGTGCCTGGAGTGTGGGTCATGGGGCCGGGGGAAATCAGCCCCAGCATTTT
CAWSVGHGAGGNQPQHF
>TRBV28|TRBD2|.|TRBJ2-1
TGTGCCAGCAGGGGGCGGGGGGAGCAGTTCTTC
CASRGRGEQFF
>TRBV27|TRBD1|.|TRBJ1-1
TGTGCCAGCAGTCCAATGGGACAGAGGAACACTGAAGCTTTCTTT
CASSPMGQRNTEAFF
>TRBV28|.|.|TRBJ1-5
TGTGCCAGCAGTTTGTTCGGCAATCAGCCCCAGCATTTT
CASSLFGNQPQHF
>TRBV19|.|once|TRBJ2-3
TGTGCCAGTAGTAGAACTAGTTTACTGGGCACAGATACGCAGTATTTT
CASSRTSLLGTDTQYF
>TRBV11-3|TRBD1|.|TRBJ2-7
TGTGCCAGCAGCTTAGGGACAGGGGATCATCGGTACTTC
CASSLGTGDHRYF
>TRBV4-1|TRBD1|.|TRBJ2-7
TGCGCCAGCAGCCAAAACAGGGGGCGCGAGCAGTACTTC
CASSQNRGREQYF
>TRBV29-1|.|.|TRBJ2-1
TGCAGCGTTGTCTTAAACAATGAGCAGTTCTTC
CSVVLNNEQFF
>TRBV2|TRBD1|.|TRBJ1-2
TGTGCCACCCCAGGGGGGCCCACAGGCACGAGGTATGGCTACACCTTC
CATPGGPTGTRYGYTF
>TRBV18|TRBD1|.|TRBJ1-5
TGTGCCAGCTCACCCCGGGACAGCCAAAATCAGCCCCAGCATTTT
CASSPRDSQNQPQHF
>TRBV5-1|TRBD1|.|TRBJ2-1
TGCGCCAGCAGCTTGTCGGGACAGGGATTCAATGAGCAGTTCTTC
CASSLSGQGFNEQFF
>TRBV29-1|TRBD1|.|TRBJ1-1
TGCAGCGTTTGGGACAGGGGAGGCACTGAAGCTTTCTTT
CSVWDRGGTEAFF
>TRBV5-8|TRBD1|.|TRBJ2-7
TGTGCCAGCAGCTGGGGACAGCCCTACGAGCAGTACTTC
CASSWGQPYEQYF
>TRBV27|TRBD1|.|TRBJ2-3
TGTGCCAGTTACACCGGGACAGCCTCCGTGGATACGCAGTATTTT
CASYTGTASVDTQYF
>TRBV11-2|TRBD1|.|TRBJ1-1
TGTGCCAGCAGCTCCCAGACAGGGGGCGGGACTGAAGCTTTCTTT
CASSSQTGGGTEAFF
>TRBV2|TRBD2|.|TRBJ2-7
TGTGCCAGCAGTGAAATGGGGTTGGTAGCGGGAGATAACGAGCAGTACTTC
CASSEMGLVAGDNEQYF
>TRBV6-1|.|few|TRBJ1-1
TGTGCCAGCGCGACAGGGAACACTGAAGCTTTCTTT
CASATGNTEAFF
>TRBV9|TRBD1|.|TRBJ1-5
TGTGCCAGCAGCCCCGACTGGGACAGGGGGGAAGCCCAGCATTTT
CASSPDWDRGEAQHF
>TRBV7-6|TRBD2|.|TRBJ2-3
TGTGCCAGCAGCTCCTTTATAGGCGGGGGATCTGGCACAGATACGCAGTATTTT
CASSSFIGGGSGTDTQYF
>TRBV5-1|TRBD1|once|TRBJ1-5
TGCGCCAGCTCGACAGGGCTAGGACAGCCCCAGCATTTT
CASSTGLGQPQHF
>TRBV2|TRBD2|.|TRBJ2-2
TGTGCCAGCAGCCTATCAGTGACTAGCGGGAGACGAACCGGGGAGCTGTTTTTT
CASSLSVTSGRRTGELFF
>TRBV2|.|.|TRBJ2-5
TGTGCCAGCAGTGAAGGGCAGATCCAAGAGACCCAGTACTTC
CASSEGQIQETQYF
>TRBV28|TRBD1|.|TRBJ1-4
TGTGCCAGCTGGACAGGGTTACCTGCAACTAATGAAAAACTGTTTTTT
CASWTGLPATNEKLFF
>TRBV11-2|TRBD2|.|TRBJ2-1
TGTGCCAGCAGGCCCATCTCCGGGACTAGCTCCTACAATGAGCAGTTCTTC
CASRPISGTSSYNEQFF
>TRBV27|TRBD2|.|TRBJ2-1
TGTGCCAGCAGTTTCGGGACTAGCGGTACCAATGAGCAGTTCTTC
CASSFGTSGTNEQFF
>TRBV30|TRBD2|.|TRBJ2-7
TGTGCCTGGACGTCCAGGACTAGCGGAGCCTACGAGCAGTACTTC
CAWTSRTSGAYEQYF
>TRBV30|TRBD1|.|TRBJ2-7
TGTGCCTGGAGGACAGGGATGGGAACCTACGAGCAGTACTTC
CAWRTGMGTYEQYF
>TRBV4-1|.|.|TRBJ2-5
TGCGCCAGCAGCCTAGGGGGGGTGGTTGGACAAGAGACCCAGTACTTC
CASSLGGVVGQETQYF
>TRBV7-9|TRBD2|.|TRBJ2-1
TGTGCCAGCAGCACTGGACTAGCGGGATCTTGGTATGAGCAGTTCTTC
CASSTGLAGSWYEQFF
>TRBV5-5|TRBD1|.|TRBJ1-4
TGTGCCAGCAGCTTGGGGACAGGGGGCGAAAAACTGTTTTTT
CASSLGTGGEKLFF
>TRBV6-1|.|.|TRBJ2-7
TGTGCCAGCAGAGACGTGGGGACTCAGTACTTC
CASRDVGTQYF
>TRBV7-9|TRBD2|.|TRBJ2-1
TGTGCCAGCAGCTCTTCTACGGGACTAGCGGGAGTTGAGCAGTTCTTC
CASSSSTGLAGVEQFF
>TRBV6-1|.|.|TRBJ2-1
TGTGCCAGCGCCAGGGGAATAGGGAATGAGCAGTTCTTC
CASARGIGNEQFF
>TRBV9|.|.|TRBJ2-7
TGTGCCAGCAGCCGGGGTTGGGAGGACGCGCAGTACTTC
CASSRGWEDAQYF